This T cell receptor (beta chain) derives from a study of cytomegalovirus exposure and HLA in healthy donors. Study-level points and caveats: An apparent linkage of common viral pathogens to several of the most significant clusters emerged in a later analysis. In an earlier analysis, in roughly 600 donors, most V segments appeared productive either ~87% or ~30% of the time. Sequences of the TCR beta chain were said to predict the HLA-A and HLA-B alleles of most subjects accurately.

60 Vbeta and 13 Jbeta primers were used in PCR. Profiling relied on immunoSEQ multiplex PCR, and the TCRdb table lists in-frame clones only, not all of them. In the table there are about 120,000 clones, roughly 80% of which are singletons. With respect to this clone: Its cognate antigen is unknown.

There are 15 residues in the CDR3. V shed 1 base and J 4 bases; nucleotides not matched to a gene: 4. The germline CDR1 and CDR2 sequences are SGHTA and FQGNSA. The TCR comes from a man aged 30 to 45 in good health and CMV-seronegative. This chain connects TRBV7-2 to TRBJ2-7, with 10 bases aligning to TRBD2. Sequencing was carried out using PBMCs. CDR3 nucleotide sequence: TGTGCCAGCAGCTTAGTCCCGACTAGCGGGTACGAGCAGTACTTC. Translated, it gives CASSLVPTSGYEQYF.